Following are 5 T cell receptor beta chains from one sample sequenced in a study of T cells in Graves' hyperthyroidism and ophthalmopathy. RNA transcripts gave rise to amplified TCR beta CDR3 regions. With the HTBI primer set, the TCR CDR3 went through a first round of RT-PCR. A single record per CDR3 protein comes from TCRdb applying MiXCR to the multiplex PCR reads. Of some 270,000 distinct CDR3 sequences listed, around 25% are singletons. The sequenced sample consisted of blood. Receptors originate from a woman between 40 and 55 years old with Graves' ophthalmopathy.

This clonotype has at least ten counts. This rearrangement joins TRBV30 to TRBJ2-4; D gene ambiguous. V lost 1 base to trimming and J lost 6 bases, with 13 bases between them. The CDR3 spans 14 residues. From germline, CDR1 is GTSNPN and CDR2 SVGIG (reference sequence). The CDR3 DNA sequence: TGTGCCTGGAGTGAGGGTAGCCTCCGAAACATTCAGTACTTC. Residues: CAWSEGSLRNIQYF.

This clonotype appeared many times. The gene calls are TRBV28 and TRBJ1-4; D is ambiguous. The CDR3 runs 15 residues. Germline CDR1 MDHEN, CDR2 SYDVKM. V was clipped by 4 bases and J by 4 bases, with 13 bases between them. CDR3 residues: CASSSRLRYNEKLFF. CDR3 DNA sequence: TGTGCCAGCAGTTCCAGGTTGCGTTATAATGAAAAACTGTTTTTT. The entire variable domain, with the rest obtained from reference TRBV28 and TRBJ1-4, is as follows: DVKVTQSSRYLVKRTGEKVFLECVQDMDHENMFWYRQDPGLGLRLIYFSYDVKMKEKGDIPEGYSVSREKKERFSLILESASTNQTSMYLCASSSRLRYNEKLFFGSGTQLSVL.

This clonotype has ten or more counts. A read error is possible here, since a much larger clone lies one base away. The chain is built from TRBV28 and TRBJ1-1; no reliable D call. The CDR3 runs 14 residues. CDR1 and CDR2 (germline): MDHEN, SYDVKM. This CDR3 reads CASSPPGSNIEAFF. CDR3 coding DNA: TGTGCCAGCAGTCCCCCCGGGTCTAACATTGAAGCTTTCTTT.

As for this clonotype: One base away lies a much larger clone, so this may be a sequencing read error. The chain couples TRBV18 to TRBJ1-2; 8 positions agree with TRBD1. From germline, CDR1 is KGHSH and CDR2 LQKENI. This CDR3 has 15 residues. CDR3 DNA: TGTGTCAGCTCGCCGGGCGGACAGGGTGAAAATGGCTACACCTTC. Translating gives CVSSPGGQGENGYTF. Complete variable domain (other parts from reference TRBV18 and TRBJ1-2): NAGVMQNPRHLVRRRGQEARLRCSPMKGHSHVYWYRQLPEEGLKFMVYLQKENIIDESGMPKERFSAEFPKEGPSILRIQQVVRGDSAAYFCVSSPGGQGENGYTFGSGTRLTVV.

The chain recombines TRBV2 with TRBJ2-5; possible D gene TRBD2, 5 bases. CDR3 length: 11 residues. Trimming shortened V by 7 bases and J by 12 bases, and 15 bases separated the two germline ends. The germline V gene has CDR1 SNHLY and CDR2 FYNNEI. CDR3 residues: CASKGPSNEYF. As DNA, the CDR3 is TGTGCCAGCAAGGGTCCTAGCAACGAGTACTTC.